This T cell receptor (beta chain) stems from a study of technical replicates of blood from a handful of donors. The V gene's germline CDR1 is LNHDA and CDR2 SQIVND (reference sequence). The CDR3 loop spans 13 amino acids. V lost 5 bases, J lost 2 bases, and 3 bases stayed unmatched. The protocol was immunoSEQ multiplex PCR, while the TCRdb copy is restricted to in-frame clones and leaves out a portion. The data hold 55,000 to 70,000 clones, with roughly 86% observed a single time. The TCR comes from a human donor in good health. Some clones in this sample may be carry-over from other donors' samples. Material: PBMCs. This chain joins TRBV19 and TRBJ2-7; 7 bases map to TRBD1. The CDR3 nucleotides read TGTGCCAGTAGTTCACAGGGGCCCTACGAGCAGTACTTC. This gives the protein CASSSQGPYEQYF. The whole variable domain, filled in from reference TRBV19 and TRBJ2-7, reads DGGITQSPKYLFRKEGQNVTLSCEQNLNHDAMYWYRQDPGQGLRLIYYSQIVNDFQKGDIAEGYSVSREKKESFPLTVTSAQKNPTAFYLCASSSQGPYEQYFGPGTRLTVT.